This T cell receptor beta chain comes out of a study of response to subunit inactivated influenza vaccine (dated by TCRdb to 2017 to 2018). The study in broad terms: Deep quantitative T cell receptor repertoire profiling was used in the study to track responses to a trivalent subunit inactivated influenza vaccine.

The library was obtained by RT-PCR. The data were produced on an Illumina HiSeq 2500. TCRdb itself trimmed the public reads at Q25 with fastp, ran MiXCR and retained productive beta chains. Rows with a matching CDR3 protein are joined into one entry that keeps the most common DNA and genes. Across this sample there are 200,000 to 300,000 distinct CDR3 sequences, with more than 10% seen only once. The ten largest clones represent about 8% of the sample. A note on this clonotype: Its recognized antigen is unknown. No base quality information exists; no much larger clone differs at one position.

Measured from the cysteine to the phenylalanine, the CDR3 is 16 residues long. Only the CDR3 DNA is retained, 48 bases long and in frame from the first base. Looking up the germline V gene yields CDR1 MDHEN and CDR2 SYDVKM. V is cut by 3 bases and J by 6 bases, and the space between the germline ends is 19 bases. General study outcomes and caveats: The authors proposed that each seasonal influenza vaccination may bring in only a limited number of new T cells.

The sequences come from non-naive T cells sorted from PBMCs, collected roughly 15 days before vaccination. In light of the paper, this sample's cell subset or site label describes: memory T cell fraction. Recombination linked TRBV28 to TRBJ2-3, with the D gene uncertain. The sequence derives from a man in his fifties who received an inactivated influenza vaccine. Donor details come from another sample of the same person, matched by shared clones. At the DNA level, the sequence is TGTGCCAGCAGTTTCCTCTCAACTTCGAGTGGGGATACGCAGTATTTT. It translates as CASSFLSTSSGDTQYF.